A selection of T cell receptor beta chains follows, all from one sample in a study of CD8 T cells in Susac syndrome. TCRdb recomputed calls from the immunoSEQ multiplex PCR reads with MiXCR, one row per CDR3 protein. The sample holds some 260,000 distinct CDR3 sequences, approximately 81% seen once. The sequenced sample was CD8+ T cells from PBMCs. These receptors were collected from a human donor with multiple sclerosis. Each CDR3 is given with its conserved first and last residue. D genes are given only for firm matches. Not every row has a clone size; where given, it reads once, few, many or a size class.

d_call	clone_size	cdr3_length	v_call	j_call	cdr3_aa	cdr3_nt
.	.	19	TRBV6-5	TRBJ1-3	CASSYLYRQSRGSGNTIYF	TGTGCCAGCAGTTACCTCTACCGGCAGTCCCGAGGGTCTGGAAACACCATATATTTT
TRBD2	.	16	TRBV2	TRBJ2-5	CASSESLERGQETQYF	TGTGCCAGCAGTGAATCCCTCGAGCGGGGCCAAGAGACCCAGTACTTC
.	.	15	TRBV20-1	TRBJ2-7	CSATKTGASFYEQYF	TGCAGTGCTACTAAAACCGGGGCCAGCTTCTACGAGCAGTACTTC
.	.	10	TRBV2	TRBJ2-7	CASRGRREYF	TGTGCCAGCAGGGGGCGAAGGGAGTACTTC
TRBD1	.	15	TRBV11-2	TRBJ1-6	CASSSRQGGNSPLHF	TGTGCCAGCAGCTCCCGACAGGGAGGGAATTCACCCCTCCACTTT
TRBD2	.	14	TRBV12-3/TRBV12-4	TRBJ2-1	CASTVAGPNNEQFF	TGTGCCAGCACCGTAGCGGGACCTAACAATGAGCAGTTCTTC
.	.	11	TRBV25-1	TRBJ1-2	CATTGGGGYTF	TGTGCCACAACGGGAGGGGGTGGCTACACCTTC
.	once	13	TRBV9	TRBJ2-7	CASSVVEVGEQYF	TGTGCCAGCAGCGTAGTTGAGGTGGGCGAGCAGTACTTC
TRBD2	.	13	TRBV7-9	TRBJ2-7	CASSYRGETEQYF	TGTGCCAGCAGCTACCGGGGGGAGACCGAGCAGTACTTC
.	.	15	TRBV24-1	TRBJ2-5	CATSERLGGQETQYF	TGTGCCACCAGTGAGAGACTAGGGGGCCAAGAGACCCAGTACTTC
.	.	14	TRBV7-9	TRBJ2-7	CASSLLTSSYEQYF	TGTGCCAGCAGCTTATTAACTAGCTCCTACGAGCAGTACTTC
.	.	16	TRBV6-6	TRBJ2-1	CASSYSSAGSYNEQFF	TGTGCCAGCAGTTACTCGTCAGCGGGCTCCTACAATGAGCAGTTCTTC
.	.	17	TRBV2	TRBJ1-5	CASSVSRAAGGNQPQHF	TGTGCCAGCAGTGTCTCGCGGGCGGCGGGGGGCAATCAGCCCCAGCATTTT
TRBD2	.	14	TRBV20-1	TRBJ2-7	CSARGTSGYYEQYF	TGCAGTGCTAGGGGGACTAGCGGATACTACGAGCAGTACTTC
.	.	16	TRBV7-9	TRBJ1-2	CASSLGPLDGIYGYTF	TGTGCCAGCAGCCTAGGCCCTCTTGACGGGATCTATGGCTACACCTTC
.	once	14	TRBV12-3/TRBV12-4	TRBJ1-1	CASSYNWVSTEAFF	TGTGCCAGCAGTTATAACTGGGTTAGCACTGAAGCTTTCTTT
TRBD2	.	16	TRBV7-9	TRBJ2-1	CASSWDSGRAPHEQFF	TGTGCCAGCAGCTGGGATAGCGGGAGGGCCCCCCATGAGCAGTTCTTC
.	once	14	TRBV6-5	TRBJ2-3	CASSYKAVTDTQYF	TGTGCCAGCAGTTATAAGGCGGTGACAGATACGCAGTATTTT
.	.	15	TRBV28	TRBJ1-5	CASSLYWDENQPQHF	TGTGCCAGCAGCCTGTATTGGGACGAAAATCAGCCCCAGCATTTT
.	.	13	TRBV14	TRBJ2-2	CASSLGLGGELFF	TGTGCCAGCAGCTTGGGACTGGGCGGGGAGCTGTTTTTT
TRBD2	once	18	TRBV28	TRBJ2-1	CASSPFSGGEGNDDEQFF	TGTGCCAGCAGTCCGTTCAGTGGGGGGGAGGGTAATGATGATGAGCAGTTCTTC
TRBD1	.	15	TRBV10-3	TRBJ2-7	CAISEPGQGLYEQYF	TGTGCCATCAGTGAGCCGGGACAGGGTCTTTACGAGCAGTACTTC
TRBD1	.	14	TRBV9	TRBJ2-1	CASSVGDRANEQFF	TGTGCCAGCAGCGTAGGGGACAGGGCGAATGAGCAGTTCTTC
TRBD1	once	15	TRBV2	TRBJ2-7	CASNPGQGLAYEQYF	TGTGCCAGCAATCCGGGACAGGGGCTCGCCTACGAGCAGTACTTC
.	.	15	TRBV3-1	TRBJ1-4	CASSQPRVTNEKLFF	TGTGCCAGCAGCCAACCCCGGGTAACTAATGAAAAACTGTTTTTT
TRBD2	.	15	TRBV4-2	TRBJ2-7	CASSPETGGTYEQYF	TGTGCCAGCAGCCCTGAAACGGGAGGGACCTACGAGCAGTACTTC
TRBD2	.	17	TRBV28	TRBJ2-1	CASSPLSPGGVDNEQFF	TGTGCCAGCAGTCCACTCTCCCCGGGGGGGGTGGACAATGAGCAGTTCTTC
.	.	13	TRBV7-9	TRBJ2-2	CASSLDSTGELFF	TGTGCCAGCAGCTTAGACAGCACCGGGGAGCTGTTTTTT
TRBD1	.	15	TRBV6-5	TRBJ2-7	CASSPRQGYGPEQYF	TGTGCCAGCAGTCCTCGACAGGGATACGGACCCGAGCAGTACTTC
.	.	16	TRBV6-1	TRBJ1-5	CASSEGTGRANQPQHF	TGTGCCAGCAGTGAAGGGACGGGACGGGCGAATCAGCCCCAGCATTTT
.	.	16	TRBV3-1	TRBJ1-1	CASSQSYPGSGTEAFF	TGTGCCAGCAGCCAATCCTACCCCGGGAGCGGGACTGAAGCTTTCTTT
TRBD1	.	14	TRBV7-2	TRBJ2-3	CASRVQGATDTQYF	TGTGCCAGCAGGGTGCAGGGGGCGACAGATACGCAGTATTTT
TRBD1	.	14	TRBV28	TRBJ2-5	CASSGGQGPETQYF	TGTGCCAGCAGTGGTGGACAGGGCCCAGAGACCCAGTACTTC
.	.	15	TRBV12-3/TRBV12-4	TRBJ2-2	CALSLGGRTTGELFF	TGTGCCCTAAGCCTAGGGGGGAGGACCACCGGGGAGCTGTTTTTT
.	few	12	TRBV9	TRBJ2-1	CASSVADNEQFF	TGTGCCAGCAGTGTAGCGGACAATGAGCAGTTCTTC
.	.	15	TRBV5-1	TRBJ1-2	CASSFGVTSSYGYTF	TGCGCCAGCAGCTTTGGGGTGACATCCAGCTATGGCTACACCTTC
.	.	15	TRBV5-8	TRBJ2-3	CASTAGVGHTDTQYF	TGTGCCAGCACCGCAGGGGTTGGTCACACAGATACGCAGTATTTT
TRBD2	.	16	TRBV2	TRBJ2-1	CASSLPPLAAYNEQFF	TGTGCCAGCAGCTTACCCCCACTAGCGGCCTACAATGAGCAGTTCTTC
.	.	13	TRBV7-9	TRBJ1-2	CASSLGNSYGYTF	TGTGCCAGCAGCTTGGGCAACAGCTATGGCTACACCTTC
.	.	14	TRBV9	TRBJ2-1	CASSVGNGANEQFF	TGTGCCAGCAGCGTAGGGAACGGGGCTAATGAGCAGTTCTTC
.	.	13	TRBV12-5	TRBJ1-1	CASGWVGNTEAFF	TGTGCTAGTGGTTGGGTGGGGAACACTGAAGCTTTCTTT
TRBD2	.	16	TRBV20-1	TRBJ2-7	CSARLAGGRDPYEQYF	TGCAGTGCTAGACTAGCGGGAGGCAGAGATCCCTACGAGCAGTACTTC
TRBD2	.	19	TRBV7-2	TRBJ2-3	CASSLAQASGRWGTDTQYF	TGTGCCAGCAGCTTAGCGCAGGCTAGCGGGAGGTGGGGCACAGATACGCAGTATTTT
.	.	14	TRBV24-1	TRBJ2-2	CATSETGNTGELFF	TGTGCCACCAGTGAGACAGGAAACACCGGGGAGCTGTTTTTT
.	.	13	TRBV27	TRBJ1-2	CASTPRGNGGYTF	TGTGCCAGCACCCCTCGGGGGAACGGTGGCTACACCTTC
.	once	14	TRBV5-1	TRBJ2-5	CASSLGGKGETQYF	TGCGCCAGCTCTCTGGGGGGAAAGGGAGAGACCCAGTACTTC
TRBD1	few	15	TRBV5-1	TRBJ2-7	CASSLVTGGEYEQYF	TGCGCCAGCAGCTTGGTGACAGGGGGCGAATACGAGCAGTACTTC
.	.	17	TRBV27	TRBJ2-5	CASSPLAGFGYQETQYF	TGTGCCAGCAGTCCGCTGGCAGGGTTTGGATACCAAGAGACCCAGTACTTC
.	.	17	TRBV11-2	TRBJ2-2	CASSLHRGLARTGELFF	TGTGCCAGCAGCTTACACCGGGGCCTAGCCCGCACCGGGGAGCTGTTTTTT
TRBD1	.	14	TRBV10-3	TRBJ1-3	CAIRETGSADTIYF	TGTGCCATCAGAGAGACAGGGTCGGCGGACACCATATATTTT
.	.	14	TRBV28	TRBJ2-5	CASSLPRREETQYF	TGTGCCAGCAGTTTACCCAGGCGGGAAGAGACCCAGTACTTC
TRBD1	.	17	TRBV4-1	TRBJ1-1	CASSQKLAGQGGTEAFF	TGCGCCAGCAGCCAAAAGCTAGCAGGACAGGGAGGCACTGAAGCTTTCTTT
.	.	15	TRBV27	TRBJ1-1	CASSLRALGGTEAFF	TGTGCCAGCAGTCTAAGGGCCCTGGGGGGAACTGAAGCTTTCTTT
TRBD1	once	18	TRBV6-5	TRBJ2-1	CASSYARPLDRAYNEQFF	TGTGCCAGCAGTTACGCACGACCCTTGGACAGGGCCTACAATGAGCAGTTCTTC
TRBD1	.	13	TRBV2	TRBJ2-7	CASFGTGVYEQYF	TGTGCCAGCTTCGGGACAGGGGTCTACGAGCAGTACTTC
TRBD1	.	15	TRBV27	TRBJ2-7	CASSLVGGQGFQQYF	TGTGCCAGCAGTTTAGTCGGCGGACAGGGATTCCAGCAGTACTTC
.	once	13	TRBV27	TRBJ2-7	CASSLGGPSEQYF	TGTGCCAGCAGTTTGGGGGGGCCCAGCGAGCAGTACTTC